These 8 T cell receptor beta chains share one sample of origin, sequenced in a study of shared clonotypes between healthy human individuals. The protocol was immunoSEQ multiplex PCR, while the TCRdb copy is restricted to in-frame clones and leaves out a portion. The repertoire holds roughly 2,300,000 clones, with around 93% as singletons. Input material: naive CD4+ T cells from PBMCs. Subset denoted: CD45RA+ positively selected. The receptors shown here come from a man between 18 and 29 years old in good health. Some clones in this sample may be carry-over from other donors' samples.

The chain couples TRBV4-2 to TRBJ1-1; TRBD1 might be the D (5 bases). The CDR3 runs 15 residues. Germline-derived CDR1 and CDR2 are LGHNA and YNFKEQ. The V and J ends lost 3 bases and 5 bases respectively, with 16 bases between them. DNA for the CDR3: TGTGCCAGCAGCCACCGGGGCAGGGAAGGGACTGAAGCTTTCTTT. Translation gives CASSHRGREGTEAFF.

The V and J genes are TRBV30 and TRBJ2-5; D remains ambiguous. TRBJ2-7 explains the end of the DNA better; the J call may be wrong. The length of the CDR3 is 14 residues. Per the germline V gene, CDR1 is GTSNPN and CDR2 is SVGIG (reference sequence). The CDR3 DNA follows: TGTGCCTGCCTACCCTACCGGTACGGAGACGAGCAGTACTTC. This translates into CACLPYRYGDEQYF.

V gene TRBV5-1 combines with J gene TRBJ1-5; tentative D call: TRBD1 (5 bases). This CDR3 region has 15 residues. The V and J ends lost 0 bases and 1 base respectively, with 8 bases between them. CDR1 is SGHRS and CDR2 is YFSETQ in the germline V gene. This CDR3 reads CASSLDRRSNQPQHF. The CDR3 DNA sequence: TGCGCCAGCAGCTTGGACAGGAGAAGCAATCAGCCCCAGCATTTT.

The chain joins TRBV28 to TRBJ2-5; the D is unclear. The V gene's germline CDR1 is MDHEN and CDR2 SYDVKM. The CDR3 runs to 14 residues. Trimming stripped 6 bases from V and 4 bases from J, with 15 bases between. CDR3 amino acids: CASRNRPSLETQYF. The CDR3 DNA reads TGTGCCAGCAGGAACCGGCCGTCGTTAGAGACCCAGTACTTC.

V is TRBV7-2 and J is TRBJ2-3, with 10 bases aligning to TRBD2. CDR1 is SGHTA, CDR2 FQGNSA, per germline. V lost 7 bases and J lost 3; bases outside the gene matches: 10. CDR3 size: 16 residues. CDR3 sequence (DNA): TGTGCCAGCAACTCCGCTAGCGGGAGTAGGACAGATACGCAGTATTTT. Protein product: CASNSASGSRTDTQYF.

Of note for this clone: The identical CDR3 is also encoded by other nucleotide sequences in the sample. This chain joins TRBV5-1 and TRBJ2-7, with 10 bases identical to TRBD2. The germline V gene has CDR1 SGHRS and CDR2 YFSETQ. J was trimmed by 2 bases and V by 4 bases; bases with no gene match: 6. This CDR3 is built from 15 residues. The CDR3 region is CASSLGLADPYEQYF. CDR3 nucleotides: TGCGCCAGCAGCCTAGGACTAGCGGACCCCTACGAGCAGTACTTC.

This clone was recorded once. The rearrangement links TRBV4-2 to TRBJ1-6, with D unresolved. V dropped 1 base and J dropped 11 bases, with 15 bases sitting between them. The CDR3 sequence is 15 residues long. Per germline, CDR1 LGHNA and CDR2 YNFKEQ. In DNA, the CDR3 is TGTGCCAGCAGCCAAGCCGGGCCCTACCTGCCACCCCTCCACTTT. Amino acid sequence: CASSQAGPYLPPLHF.

The chain joins TRBV12-2 to TRBJ2-2; the table calls TRBD1, which could not be checked here. TRBV12-2 is labeled a pseudogene. This CDR3 spans 15 amino acids. As DNA, the CDR3 is TGTGCAAGTCGCCCCCACAGGGGAAACACCGGGGAGCTGTTTTTT. Translation gives CASRPHRGNTGELFF.